The 32 T cell receptor beta chains below come from one sample, sequenced in a study of metastatic and nonmetastatic thyroid tumors. MiXCR re-clonotyped the PCR reads for TCRdb. The sample contains about 36,000 clones, less than 25% of which appear only once. Treatment of any kind had been given to no patient before thyroid surgery. The specimen sequenced was blood. The receptors shown here come from a female donor with papillary thyroid cancer or a benign thyroid nodule (not recorded which). Some clones in this sample may be carry-over from other donors' samples.

This clone appeared a few times. This rearrangement joins TRBV28 to TRBJ2-7; 8 bases agree with TRBD1. Germline CDR1 MDHEN, CDR2 SYDVKM. With 6 bases clipped from V and 4 bases from J, the junction kept 11 bases outside the gene matches. This CDR3 comprises 15 residues. The CDR3 is CASSFTSRGQYEQYF. The CDR3, as DNA: TGTGCCAGCAGCTTTACGTCCAGGGGGCAATACGAGCAGTACTTC.

On this clone itself: Possible read error: a much larger clone is one base away. This sequence joins TRBV2 and TRBJ2-4; 7 nucleotides align to TRBD2. This CDR3 spans 13 amino acids. The germline gives CDR1 SNHLY, CDR2 FYNNEI. The CDR3 sequence is CVSSGTAKNIQYF. The CDR3 DNA is TGTGTCAGCAGCGGGACAGCCAAAAACATTCAGTACTTC.

This clone was found a few times. The rearrangement joins TRBV28 to TRBJ1-6, with D perhaps TRBD1 (5 bases). The V and J ends lost 5 bases and 12 bases respectively, with 11 bases between them. The CDR3 is made up of 12 amino acids. Germline V gene sequence: CDR1 MDHEN, CDR2 SYDVKM. CDR3 region: CASSPPRGPLHF. The CDR3 region has the DNA TGTGCCAGCAGTCCCCCGAGGGGACCCCTCCACTTT. Complete variable domain (other parts from reference TRBV28 and TRBJ1-6): DVKVTQSSRYLVKRTGEKVFLECVQDMDHENMFWYRQDPGLGLRLIYFSYDVKMKEKGDIPEGYSVSREKKERFSLILESASTNQTSMYLCASSPPRGPLHFGNGTRLTVT.

The rearrangement joins TRBV2 to TRBJ2-3; 10 nucleotides line up with TRBD1. Germline CDR1 reads SNHLY; CDR2 reads FYNNEI. This CDR3 is built from 19 residues. V lost 1 base, J lost 1 base, and 11 bases stayed unmatched. Here the CDR3 reads CASSEGTGGYEFGTDTQYF. CDR3 in DNA: TGTGCCAGCAGTGAAGGGACAGGGGGTTACGAATTCGGCACAGATACGCAGTATTTT.

The CDR3 is CSAILQGMSNQPQHF. In DNA, the CDR3 is TGCAGTGCTATTTTGCAGGGCATGAGCAATCAGCCCCAGCATTTT. V usage is TRBV20-1 and J usage is TRBJ1-5; D possibly corresponds to TRBD1 (5 bases). Germline V gene data show CDR1 as DFQATT and CDR2 as SNEGSKA (reference sequence). Trimming took off 4 bases at V and 1 base at J, with 14 bases between the two ends. This CDR3 is 15 amino acids long.

V usage is TRBV2 and J usage is TRBJ2-7, with 7 bases lining up with TRBD2. The CDR3 contains 14 residues. From germline, CDR1 is SNHLY and CDR2 FYNNEI. With 8 bases clipped from V and 2 bases from J, the junction kept 9 bases outside the gene matches. CDR3 protein: CASSRMGGTYEQYF. For the CDR3, the DNA is TGTGCCAGCTCTCGCATGGGGGGGACCTACGAGCAGTACTTC.

The sample holds a few counts of this clone. Possible read error: a much larger clone is one base away. CDR3 loop: CASSLGQGFYEQYF. DNA of the CDR3: TGTGCCAGCAGCTTGGGGCAGGGTTTCTACGAGCAGTACTTC. The V gene is TRBV5-4, the J gene TRBJ2-7, with D perhaps matching TRBD1 (5 bases). The CDR3 contains 14 residues. The germline gives CDR1 SGHNT, CDR2 YYREEE (reference sequence). Trimming left V 0 bases short and J 3 bases short, with 10 bases between.

This clone is labeled medium-sized. The chain joins TRBV6-1 to TRBJ2-7, with 11 positions matching TRBD1. In germline, CDR1 is MNHNS, CDR2 SASEGT. The CDR3 has 14 amino acids. V trimming: 5 bases; J trimming: 5 bases; junction bases outside the gene matches: 5. The CDR3 region is CASSLGTGGDEQYF. CDR3 DNA sequence: TGTGCCAGCAGTTTAGGGACAGGGGGAGACGAGCAGTACTTC.

V usage is TRBV11-2 and J usage is TRBJ2-7; D gene uncertain. The V and J ends lost 0 bases and 3 bases respectively, with 12 bases between them. Germline CDR1 is SGHAT and CDR2 is FQNNGV. The CDR3 totals 15 residues. CDR3 DNA sequence: TGTGCCAGCAGCTTAGACATGACGGAGATCTACGAGCAGTACTTC. This encodes CASSLDMTEIYEQYF.

This clone was counted between two and nine times. Different DNA sequences within this sample yield the same CDR3. V is TRBV30 and J is TRBJ2-5, with a possible D match to TRBD1 (6 bases). This CDR3 is built from 14 residues. The germline gives CDR1 GTSNPN, CDR2 SVGIG (reference sequence). Trimming removed 1 base from V and 8 bases from J, with 17 bases in between. CDR3: CAWSASQGRPTQYF. The CDR3 nucleotides are TGTGCCTGGAGTGCCTCACAGGGTAGGCCTACCCAGTACTTC.

In its sample, this clone was seen a few times. This may be a read error: a much more frequent sequence differs by one nucleotide. The chain uses TRBV20-1 and TRBJ2-1, with 13 positions matching TRBD2. This CDR3 comprises 14 residues. CDR1 and CDR2 from the germline V gene are DFQATT and SNEGSKA (reference sequence). V lost 6 bases, J lost 8 bases, and 7 bases stayed unmatched. Written as DNA, the CDR3 is TGCAGTGCCCAACTAGCGGGAGGGGCGTATGAGCAGTTCTTC. Translated, it gives CSAQLAGGAYEQFF.

This chain connects TRBV12-3 or TRBV12-4 to TRBJ2-5, with D possibly being TRBD2 (5 bases). The germline V and J ends were trimmed by 9 bases and 4 bases, with 9 bases remaining between them. CDR3 length: 11 residues. DNA for the CDR3: TGTGCCAGGCCGGAGGCAGAGACCCAGTACTTC. It is translated as CARPEAETQYF.

The chain recombines TRBV6-5 with TRBJ1-4; weak D call: TRBD1 (5 bases). Per the germline V gene, CDR1 is MNHEY and CDR2 is SVGAGI. Trimming cost V 7 bases and J 6 bases, with 12 bases left between them. CDR3 length: 13 amino acids. The CDR3 spells CASNDRPDEKLFF. CDR3 in DNA: TGTGCCAGCAACGACAGACCCGATGAAAAACTGTTTTTT.

This clone was seen more than once but under ten times. Mismatch with germline at one junction end may stem from a read error. V usage is TRBV28 and J usage is TRBJ2-6; 10 bases fit TRBD2. This CDR3 has 17 residues. Germline loops: CDR1 MDHEN, CDR2 SYDVKM. CDR3 sequence reads: CASSPWTSGSVANVLTF. CDR3 DNA sequence: TGTGCCAGCAGTCCGTGGACTAGCGGATCTGTGGCCAACGTCCTGACTTTC.

This sequence joins TRBV19 and TRBJ2-3; possibly TRBD2 for D (5 bases). Trimming took off 3 bases at V and 4 bases at J, with 17 bases between the two ends. The germline gives CDR1 LNHDA, CDR2 SQIVND (reference sequence). This CDR3 is built from 16 residues. This CDR3 is CASSIATIVSADTQYF. The CDR3 DNA reads as TGTGCCAGTAGTATTGCGACTATCGTGAGTGCAGATACGCAGTATTTT.

The rearrangement uses TRBV20-1 and TRBJ1-2; no reliable D call. This CDR3 spans 14 amino acids. Germline values: CDR1 DFQATT, CDR2 SNEGSKA (reference sequence). V was shortened by 2 bases and J by 3 bases, with 13 bases between the two germline ends. Written as DNA, the CDR3 is TGCAGTGCTAGATATCCGATGGGAGACTATGGCTACACCTTC. Translated: CSARYPMGDYGYTF.

The table lists this clone with many counts. The rearrangement links TRBV15 to TRBJ1-6; no clear D. Per germline, CDR1 LNHNV and CDR2 YYDKDF (reference sequence). This CDR3 has 17 amino acids. V lost 0 bases and J 7 bases, leaving 16 bases between the germline ends. DNA for the CDR3: TGTGCCACCAGCAGAGATCGCTTTAAGGTCCGGAATTCACCCCTCCACTTT. It specifies CATSRDRFKVRNSPLHF.

This clone was recorded at least ten times. This sequence joins TRBV24-1 and TRBJ2-2; possible D gene TRBD2, 5 bases. Germline CDR1 is KGHDR and CDR2 is SFDVKD. Trimming removed 12 bases at V and 4 bases at J, with 14 bases between. The CDR3 runs 13 residues. CDR3 coding DNA: TGTGCCGCACCAGCCCGGGGCACCGGGGAGCTGTTTTTT. It codes for CAAPARGTGELFF.

This clone was detected many times. This chain connects TRBV11-3 to TRBJ2-7; D gene ambiguous. Germline assignment: CDR1 SGHNT and CDR2 YENEEA. Trimming left V 4 bases short and J 0 bases short, with 13 bases between. This CDR3 is built from 15 residues. The CDR3 protein is CASSSLPQSSYEQYF. In nucleotides, the CDR3 is TGTGCCAGCAGCTCCCTTCCCCAGAGCTCCTACGAGCAGTACTTC.

By share, this clone counts as medium-sized. This chain connects TRBV6-1 to TRBJ2-7, with 8 bases identical to TRBD1. CDR1 and CDR2 (germline): MNHNS, SASEGT. Trimming at V came to 5 bases and at J to 3 bases, leaving 3 bases not matched to a gene. CDR3 length equals 13 residues. CDR3 coding DNA: TGTGCCAGCAGTCGGACAGGGAACTACGAGCAGTACTTC. This translates into CASSRTGNYEQYF.

Concerning this clone: No conserved phenylalanine or tryptophan ends this CDR3, so it is likely a read error. This sequence joins TRBV30 and TRBJ2-2; 9 positions match TRBD2. CDR1 and CDR2 from the germline V gene are GTSNPN and SVGIG (reference sequence). This CDR3 has 12 amino acids. Trimming removed 4 bases from V and 10 bases from J; junction bases left unmatched: 4. For the CDR3, the DNA is TGTGCCTGGACTAGCGGGGCCCTGGAGCTGTTTCTT. Translated, it gives CAWTSGALELFL.

This clone has only a few counts. Other DNA sequences in the same sample also yield this CDR3. V usage is TRBV2 and J usage is TRBJ2-5; D tentatively fits TRBD1 or TRBD2 (5 bases each). The V end was cut by 0 bases, the J end by 4 bases, with 21 bases between. The CDR3 is made up of 18 amino acids. Germline V gives CDR1 SNHLY, CDR2 FYNNEI. In DNA, the CDR3 is TGTGCCAGCAGTGAAGCTTTTGTGGTCGGGCCGGGACGAGAGACCCAGTACTTC. Protein: CASSEAFVVGPGRETQYF.

A note on this clone: A read error may produce the germline difference seen at one junction end. The chain joins TRBV27 to TRBJ2-5, with TRBD1 matching 8 bases. CDR1 is MNHEY and CDR2 is SMNVEV in the germline V gene (reference sequence). The length of the CDR3 is 14 residues. The chain's CDR3 is CASSQAGGWETKYF. Written as DNA, the CDR3 is TGTGCCAGCAGTCAAGCAGGGGGCTGGGAGACCAAGTACTTC.

Points on this clone: The missing conserved phenylalanine or tryptophan at the end of this CDR3 makes a read error likely. The chain joins TRBV5-1 to TRBJ2-7; TRBD2 matches at 7 bases. J lost 3 bases, V lost 0 bases, and 9 bases had no gene match. Germline V gene sequence: CDR1 SGHRS, CDR2 YFSETQ. The CDR3 extends over 16 amino acids. This chain's CDR3 is CASSLVFAGEVYEQYL. As DNA, the CDR3 is TGCGCCAGCAGCTTGGTGTTTGCGGGAGAGGTCTACGAGCAGTACCTC.

This clone was detected only a few times. The chain is built from TRBV6-2 or TRBV6-3 and TRBJ2-3; 10 bases fit TRBD2. Germline trimming cut 7 bases from V and 4 bases from J; bases unmatched to any gene: 8. This CDR3 has 15 residues. Per germline, CDR1 MNHEY and CDR2 SVGEGT. CDR3 loop: CASIMLAGAADTQYF. The CDR3 DNA reads as TGTGCCAGCATCATGCTAGCGGGAGCCGCAGATACGCAGTATTTT.

Concerning this clone: This clone may be a read error of a much larger clone one base away. The chain recombines TRBV11-2 with TRBJ2-3; 9 bases agree with TRBD2. This CDR3 contains 16 residues. Germline lookup yields CDR1 SGHAT and CDR2 FQNNGV. The CDR3: CASAKGAGGSTDTRYF. The CDR3 nucleotides read TGTGCCAGCGCAAAAGGGGCGGGAGGGAGCACAGATACGCGGTATTTT.

This clone was counted ten times or more. The identical CDR3 is also encoded by other nucleotide sequences in the sample. The chain joins TRBV30 to TRBJ1-2, with a possible D match to TRBD1 (5 bases). The V gene's germline CDR1 is GTSNPN and CDR2 SVGIG (reference sequence). The CDR3 runs to 13 residues. With 2 bases removed from V and 7 bases from J, the gap between germline ends came to 14 bases. CDR3 in amino acids: CAWSSEGTGGYTF. The CDR3 DNA is TGTGCCTGGAGTTCGGAGGGTACAGGTGGCTACACCTTC.

This clone occurred many times. The V and J genes are TRBV7-9 and TRBJ2-2; 9 bases are a match to TRBD1. Germline V gene lookup returns CDR1 SEHNR and CDR2 FQNEAQ (reference sequence). With 5 bases clipped from V and 4 bases from J, the junction kept 5 bases outside the gene matches. This CDR3 contains 15 residues. The CDR3 DNA is TGTGCCAGCAGCCAACAGACAGGGGGCACCGGGGAGCTGTTTTTT. Its protein product is CASSQQTGGTGELFF.

The chain carries TRBV10-2 and TRBJ1-1; tentatively, D is TRBD1 (5 bases). CDR3 length: 14 residues. V was shortened by 10 bases and J by 1 base, with 16 bases between the two germline ends. Germline CDR1 is WSHSY and CDR2 is SAAADI. The CDR3 bases are TGCGCCATCCGGCGAGGGGTGGAGAACACTGAAGCTTTCTTT. Its protein is CAIRRGVENTEAFF.

A single count supports this clone. The conserved final phenylalanine or tryptophan is absent from the CDR3, which likely points to a read error. The J gene is TRBJ2-2, the V gene TRBV30, with 9 bases matching TRBD2. There are 12 residues in the CDR3. The germline V gene encodes CDR1 GTSNPN and CDR2 SVGIG (reference sequence). CDR3 DNA sequence: TGTGCCTGGACTAGCGGGGCCCGGGATCTGTTTCTT. This codes for CAWTSGARDLFL.

Many counts were recorded for this clone. The V gene is TRBV3-1, the J gene TRBJ2-7; no firm D call. The ends were cut back, 0 bases at V and 6 bases at J, with 9 bases in the middle. The CDR3 spans 13 residues. Per germline, CDR1 LGHDT and CDR2 YNNKEL (reference sequence). As DNA, the CDR3 is TGTGCCAGCAGCCAAGATCCCCCATCCGAGCAGTACTTC. It encodes CASSQDPPSEQYF.

This clone is termed medium-sized. This specimen includes other DNA sequences encoding the same CDR3. The rearrangement links TRBV6-1 to TRBJ2-7, with 8 nucleotides matching TRBD2. The CDR3 is 13 residues long. V trimming: 8 bases; J trimming: 1 base; junction bases outside the gene matches: 4. Germline CDR1 reads MNHNS; CDR2 reads SASEGT. CDR3 in DNA: TGTGCCAGCTCCCTAGCGGGTTCCTACGAGCAGTACTTC. Translation gives CASSLAGSYEQYF.